The sequence of this TCR beta chain was determined in a study of blood T cell repertoires in COVID-19. The overall study: Samples of COVID-19 (acute and convalescent) were obtained from the United States, Italy and Spain. PBMCs, B-cell-depleted T cells, or T cells were the source of the cDNA or gDNA that made up the material.

Those who participated ranged in age from roughly 18 to 100 years and resided in around 22 US areas. Cohort assignment relied on participant-reported clinical history. Method: immunoSEQ multiplex PCR; TCRdb's copy keeps in-frame clones and lacks some. The sample records 150,000 to 200,000 clones, approximately 89% being singletons. The CDR3 length is 15 residues. Germline V gene lookup returns CDR1 MNHEY and CDR2 SVGEGT. V lost 4 bases and J 2 bases, leaving 13 bases between the germline ends. The chain uses TRBV6-2 or TRBV6-3 and TRBJ2-3; D is perhaps TRBD2 (6 bases). What was sequenced was PBMCs or T cells enriched from blood (not recorded which). The source of this sequence is a woman aged 40-49 years with acute COVID-19. CDR3 DNA sequence: TGTGCCAGCAGTTGGGGACTTCCTCCCACAGATACGCAGTATTTT. Translating gives CASSWGLPPTDTQYF.